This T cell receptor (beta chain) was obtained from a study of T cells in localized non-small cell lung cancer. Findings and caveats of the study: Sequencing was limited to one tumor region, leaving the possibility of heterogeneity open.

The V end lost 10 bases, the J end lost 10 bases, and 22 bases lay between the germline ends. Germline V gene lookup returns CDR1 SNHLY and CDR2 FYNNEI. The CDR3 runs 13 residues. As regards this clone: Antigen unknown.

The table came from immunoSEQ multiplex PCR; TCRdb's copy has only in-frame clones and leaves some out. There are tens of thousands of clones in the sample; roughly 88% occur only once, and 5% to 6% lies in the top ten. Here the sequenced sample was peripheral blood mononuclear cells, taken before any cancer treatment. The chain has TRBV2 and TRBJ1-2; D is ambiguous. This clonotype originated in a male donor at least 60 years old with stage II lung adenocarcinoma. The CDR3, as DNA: TGTGCCACCCAGCTCGCCACGTATGATGTCTACACCTTC. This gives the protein CATQLATYDVYTF. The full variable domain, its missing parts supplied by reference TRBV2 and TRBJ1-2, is EPEVTQTPSHQVTQMGQEVILRCVPISNHLYFYWYRQILGQKVEFLVSFYNNEISEKSEIFDDQFSVERPDGSNFTLKIRSTKLEDSAMYFCATQLATYDVYTFGSGTRLTVV.